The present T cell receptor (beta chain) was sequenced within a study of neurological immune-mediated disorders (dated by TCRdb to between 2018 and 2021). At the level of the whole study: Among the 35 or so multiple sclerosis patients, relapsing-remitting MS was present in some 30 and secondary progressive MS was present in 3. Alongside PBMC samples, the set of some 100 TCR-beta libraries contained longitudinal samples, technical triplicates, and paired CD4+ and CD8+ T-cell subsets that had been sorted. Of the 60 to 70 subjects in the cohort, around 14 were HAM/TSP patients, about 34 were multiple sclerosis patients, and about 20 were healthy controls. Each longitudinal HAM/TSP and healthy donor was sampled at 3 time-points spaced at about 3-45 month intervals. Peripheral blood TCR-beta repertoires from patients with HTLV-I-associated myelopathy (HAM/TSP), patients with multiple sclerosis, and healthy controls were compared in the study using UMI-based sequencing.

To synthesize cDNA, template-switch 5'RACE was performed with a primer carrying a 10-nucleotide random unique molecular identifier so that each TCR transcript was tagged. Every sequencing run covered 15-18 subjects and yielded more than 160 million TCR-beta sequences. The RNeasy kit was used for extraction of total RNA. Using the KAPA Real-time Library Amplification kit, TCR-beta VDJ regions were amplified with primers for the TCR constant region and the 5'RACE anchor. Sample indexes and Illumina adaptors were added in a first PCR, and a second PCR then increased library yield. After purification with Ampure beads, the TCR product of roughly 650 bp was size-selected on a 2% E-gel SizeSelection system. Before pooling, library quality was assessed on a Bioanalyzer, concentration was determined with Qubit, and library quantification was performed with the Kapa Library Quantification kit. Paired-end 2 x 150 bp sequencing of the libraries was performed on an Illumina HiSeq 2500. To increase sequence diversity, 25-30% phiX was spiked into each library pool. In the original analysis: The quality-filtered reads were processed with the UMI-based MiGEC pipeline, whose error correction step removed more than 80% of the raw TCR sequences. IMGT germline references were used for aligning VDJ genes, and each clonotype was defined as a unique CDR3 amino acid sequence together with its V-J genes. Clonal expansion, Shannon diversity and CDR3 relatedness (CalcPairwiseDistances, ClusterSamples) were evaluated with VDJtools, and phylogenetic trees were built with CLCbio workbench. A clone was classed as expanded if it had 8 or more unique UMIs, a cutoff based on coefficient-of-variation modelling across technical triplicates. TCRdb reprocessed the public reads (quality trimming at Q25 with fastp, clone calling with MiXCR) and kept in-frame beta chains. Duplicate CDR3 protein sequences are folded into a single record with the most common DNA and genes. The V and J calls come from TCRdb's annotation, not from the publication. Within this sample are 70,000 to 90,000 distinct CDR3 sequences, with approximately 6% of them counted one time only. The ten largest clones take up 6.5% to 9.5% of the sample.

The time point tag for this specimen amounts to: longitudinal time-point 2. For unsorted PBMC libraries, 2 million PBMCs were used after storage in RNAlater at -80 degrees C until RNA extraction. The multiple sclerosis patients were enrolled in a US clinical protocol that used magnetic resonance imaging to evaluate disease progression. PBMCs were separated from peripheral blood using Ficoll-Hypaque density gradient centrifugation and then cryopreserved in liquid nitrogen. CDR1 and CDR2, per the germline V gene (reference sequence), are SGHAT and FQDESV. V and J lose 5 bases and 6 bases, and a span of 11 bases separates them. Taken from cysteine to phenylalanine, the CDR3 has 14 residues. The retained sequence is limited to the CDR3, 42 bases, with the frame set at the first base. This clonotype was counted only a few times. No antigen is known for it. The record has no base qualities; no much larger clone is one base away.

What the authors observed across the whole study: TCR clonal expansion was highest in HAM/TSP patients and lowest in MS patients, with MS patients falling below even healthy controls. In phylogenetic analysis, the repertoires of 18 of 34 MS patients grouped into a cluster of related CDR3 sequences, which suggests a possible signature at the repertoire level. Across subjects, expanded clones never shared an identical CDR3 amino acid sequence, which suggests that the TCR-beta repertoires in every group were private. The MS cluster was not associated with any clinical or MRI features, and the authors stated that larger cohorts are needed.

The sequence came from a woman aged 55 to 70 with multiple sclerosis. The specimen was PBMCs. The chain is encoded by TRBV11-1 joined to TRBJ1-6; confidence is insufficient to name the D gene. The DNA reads TGTGCCAGCAGCCCCTCACCGGGTAATTCACCCCTCCACTTT. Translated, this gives CASSPSPGNSPLHF.